Listed below are T cell receptor beta chains from one sample, sequenced in a study of T cells in tumors after PD-1 blockade. The data were produced by immunoSEQ multiplex PCR, yet TCRdb's version contains in-frame clones alone and is incomplete. The top ten clones hold just over 4% of a sample with more than 40,000 clones, over 70% of them seen once. Sequenced here: PBMCs, sampled before anti-PD-1 treatment. Receptor source: a human donor with basal cell carcinoma. Both conserved end residues are part of each CDR3. D genes are given only for firm matches. Clone sizes are given selectively: once, few, many, or a class where the clone is expanded.

j_call: TRBJ2-7
d_call: NA
v_call: TRBV5-1
clone_size: once
cdr3_aa: CASSFRTGEQYF
cdr3_nt: TGCGCCAGCAGCTTCCGGACGGGGGAGCAGTACTTC

j_call: TRBJ2-7
d_call: TRBD1
v_call: TRBV27
clone_size: NA
cdr3_aa: CASRLGTAAYEQYF
cdr3_nt: TGTGCCAGCAGACTCGGGACAGCTGCCTACGAGCAGTACTTC

j_call: TRBJ2-6
d_call: NA
v_call: TRBV3-1/TRBV3-2
clone_size: NA
cdr3_aa: CASSPTGSGANVLTF
cdr3_nt: TGTGCCAGCAGCCCCACCGGCTCTGGGGCCAACGTCCTGACTTTC

j_call: TRBJ2-7
d_call: TRBD1
v_call: TRBV20-1
clone_size: NA
cdr3_aa: CSASPLTGEYEQYF
cdr3_nt: TGCAGTGCTAGTCCGTTGACAGGGGAATACGAGCAGTACTTC

j_call: TRBJ2-1
d_call: NA
v_call: TRBV19
clone_size: NA
cdr3_aa: CASSLRDGSYNEQFF
cdr3_nt: TGTGCCAGTAGCCTCCGGGACGGGTCCTACAATGAGCAGTTCTTC

j_call: TRBJ2-5
d_call: TRBD2
v_call: TRBV7-2
clone_size: NA
cdr3_aa: CASSAPTSGQETQYF
cdr3_nt: TGTGCCAGCAGCGCCCCGACTAGCGGCCAAGAGACCCAGTACTTC

j_call: TRBJ2-7
d_call: TRBD1
v_call: TRBV6-5
clone_size: few
cdr3_aa: CASSSTGTGSIEQYF
cdr3_nt: TGTGCCAGCAGCTCTACCGGGACAGGGAGTATAGAGCAGTACTTC

j_call: TRBJ2-1
d_call: TRBD1
v_call: TRBV19
clone_size: NA
cdr3_aa: CASSIFTGGHEQFF
cdr3_nt: TGTGCCAGTAGTATATTTACAGGGGGTCATGAGCAGTTCTTC

j_call: TRBJ1-4
d_call: NA
v_call: TRBV4-1
clone_size: NA
cdr3_aa: CASSQDIWEKLFF
cdr3_nt: TGCGCCAGCAGCCAAGATATCTGGGAAAAACTGTTTTTT

j_call: TRBJ2-7
d_call: NA
v_call: TRBV28
clone_size: NA
cdr3_aa: CASNFGGSTYEQYF
cdr3_nt: TGTGCCAGCAACTTTGGAGGGAGCACCTACGAGCAGTACTTC

j_call: TRBJ2-3
d_call: TRBD2
v_call: TRBV7-6
clone_size: NA
cdr3_aa: CASSPGLAGGPSTDTQYF
cdr3_nt: TGTGCCAGCAGCCCCGGACTAGCGGGGGGCCCGAGCACAGATACGCAGTATTTT

j_call: TRBJ1-5
d_call: NA
v_call: TRBV5-6
clone_size: NA
cdr3_aa: CASSSQGRSQPQHF
cdr3_nt: TGTGCCAGCAGCTCCCAAGGGCGCAGTCAGCCCCAGCATTTT

j_call: TRBJ2-7
d_call: TRBD2
v_call: TRBV12-3/TRBV12-4
clone_size: once
cdr3_aa: CASSAGGLYEQYF
cdr3_nt: TGTGCCAGCTCAGCGGGGGGGCTCTACGAGCAGTACTTC

j_call: TRBJ2-2
d_call: TRBD1
v_call: TRBV7-2
clone_size: few
cdr3_aa: CASIPDRALGELFF
cdr3_nt: TGTGCCAGCATTCCGGACAGGGCTCTCGGGGAGCTGTTTTTT

j_call: TRBJ1-1
d_call: NA
v_call: TRBV6-5
clone_size: NA
cdr3_aa: CASSYLFRGRTEAFF
cdr3_nt: TGTGCCAGCAGTTACTTATTCAGGGGAAGAACTGAAGCTTTCTTT

j_call: TRBJ1-2
d_call: NA
v_call: TRBV27
clone_size: NA
cdr3_aa: CASSLSPGSNYGYTF
cdr3_nt: TGTGCCAGCAGTTTATCGCCAGGGTCTAACTATGGCTACACCTTC

j_call: TRBJ2-5
d_call: NA
v_call: TRBV9
clone_size: NA
cdr3_aa: CASSVGNRAQETQYF
cdr3_nt: TGTGCCAGCAGCGTAGGAAACAGGGCACAAGAGACCCAGTACTTC

j_call: TRBJ1-1
d_call: TRBD1
v_call: TRBV30
clone_size: NA
cdr3_aa: CAQDRGYVGEAFF
cdr3_nt: TGTGCGCAGGACAGGGGTTATGTTGGTGAAGCTTTCTTT

j_call: TRBJ2-7
d_call: NA
v_call: TRBV3-1/TRBV3-2
clone_size: NA
cdr3_aa: CASSRLDEQYF
cdr3_nt: TGTGCCAGCAGCCGCCTCGACGAGCAGTACTTC

j_call: TRBJ1-5
d_call: NA
v_call: TRBV6-1
clone_size: few
cdr3_aa: CASSEALSNQPQHF
cdr3_nt: TGTGCCAGCAGTGAAGCTCTTAGCAATCAGCCCCAGCATTTT

j_call: TRBJ1-1
d_call: NA
v_call: TRBV18
clone_size: NA
cdr3_aa: CASSPMTANTEAFF
cdr3_nt: TGTGCCAGCTCACCAATGACAGCGAACACTGAAGCTTTCTTT

j_call: TRBJ2-4
d_call: NA
v_call: TRBV5-4
clone_size: NA
cdr3_aa: CASSLPMDIQYF
cdr3_nt: TGTGCCAGCAGCTTGCCCATGGACATTCAGTACTTC

j_call: TRBJ1-5
d_call: NA
v_call: TRBV19
clone_size: NA
cdr3_aa: CASSIAQVINQPQHF
cdr3_nt: TGTGCCAGTAGTATCGCACAGGTAATCAATCAGCCCCAGCATTTT

j_call: TRBJ1-2
d_call: NA
v_call: TRBV29-1
clone_size: once
cdr3_aa: CSFFEGHGYTF
cdr3_nt: TGCAGCTTCTTCGAGGGACATGGCTACACCTTC

j_call: TRBJ2-5
d_call: NA
v_call: TRBV7-2
clone_size: NA
cdr3_aa: CAGVAVKEETQYF
cdr3_nt: TGTGCCGGGGTTGCGGTAAAGGAAGAGACCCAGTACTTC

j_call: TRBJ2-1
d_call: TRBD2
v_call: TRBV9
clone_size: NA
cdr3_aa: CASSPRTSSEQFF
cdr3_nt: TGTGCCAGCAGCCCCCGGACTAGCAGTGAGCAGTTCTTC

j_call: TRBJ2-1
d_call: NA
v_call: TRBV19
clone_size: NA
cdr3_aa: CASNPRGKMSYNEQFF
cdr3_nt: TGTGCCAGTAATCCCAGGGGCAAGATGTCCTACAATGAGCAGTTCTTC

j_call: TRBJ1-5
d_call: TRBD1
v_call: TRBV6-6
clone_size: NA
cdr3_aa: CASTQGALQPQHF
cdr3_nt: TGTGCCAGCACACAGGGGGCGCTTCAGCCCCAGCATTTT

j_call: TRBJ1-2
d_call: NA
v_call: TRBV27
clone_size: NA
cdr3_aa: CASSSQGYGGYTF
cdr3_nt: TGTGCCAGCAGTTCTCAGGGTTACGGCGGCTACACCTTC

j_call: TRBJ2-1
d_call: NA
v_call: TRBV10-2
clone_size: NA
cdr3_aa: CASSTGIYNEQFF
cdr3_nt: TGCGCCAGCAGTACCGGGATATACAATGAGCAGTTCTTC

j_call: TRBJ1-1
d_call: NA
v_call: TRBV24-1
clone_size: NA
cdr3_aa: CATSDPSRRTDDTEAFF
cdr3_nt: TGTGCCACTAGTGATCCATCAAGGCGGACAGATGACACTGAAGCTTTCTTT